This TCR beta chain was recovered during a study of cytomegalovirus exposure and HLA in healthy donors. The wider study: A preliminary data release comprised 91 million or so unique TCRs obtained from HLA-typed donors.

60 Vbeta and 13 Jbeta primers were used in PCR. Produced via immunoSEQ multiplex PCR; TCRdb's table is partial and in-frame only. The data contain tens of thousands of clones, about 78% of them singletons. There are 15 residues in the CDR3. Per germline, CDR1 SGHRS and CDR2 YFSETQ. J was trimmed by 1 base and V by 2 bases; bases with no gene match: 2. This clone was counted between two and nine times. The rearrangement uses TRBV5-1 and TRBJ1-5; TRBD1 matches 8 bases. The TCR originated in a woman aged 40 to 49 in good health and CMV-seronegative. Sequences were obtained from PBMCs. The CDR3 nucleotides read TGCGCCAGCAGCTTCGACAGGGGAAGCAATCAGCCCCAGCATTTT. The encoded protein is CASSFDRGSNQPQHF.